This T cell receptor (beta chain) was recovered during a study of memory CD4+ T cells and cytomegalovirus serostatus (dated by TCRdb to between 2018 and 2020). Background for the entire study: The roughly 35 healthy Belgian adults in the cohort included 9 who were CMV seropositive and roughly 25 who were CMV seronegative. CD4+ memory TCRbeta repertoires of a Belgian cohort with known cytomegalovirus serostatus were sequenced in order to replicate a published TCR-based CMV serostatus classifier.

Broader findings and caveats from the paper: Among the 160 or so previously reported CMV-associated TCRbeta sequences, 67 showed up in the CD4+ memory repertoires, with each one found in between one and five individuals. On the Belgian cohort, the classifier built on the original framework reached a median bootstrapped AUC of approximately 0.94, with a 95% CI of 0.76-1.00. The results were read as suggesting that the CMV-associated TCR signature is, for the most part, present in the CD4+ memory repertoire. Only CD4+CD45RO+ memory cells were sequenced, in contrast to the original study, which included naive and memory CD4+ and CD8+ populations. For predicting CMV serostatus, the median bootstrapped AUC was about 0.94 using the original framework and over 0.9 using a US-trained random forest.

Single viable CD3+CD4+CD8-CD45RO+ cells were sorted as memory CD4+ T cells on a FACSAria II. CMV serostatus was determined using a Roche Elecsys assay that detects serum IgG against CMV pp150, pp28, p38 and p52. Following thawing, total CD4+ T cells were enriched through positive selection using CD4 magnetic microbeads. Samples originated from another study that specifically interrogated the CD4+ T cell memory repertoire. Peripheral blood mononuclear cells were isolated and cryopreserved according to standard operating procedures, and serum was kept at -80 degrees C. The staining relied on CD3-PerCP (BW264/56), CD4-APC (RPA-T4), CD45RO-PE (UCHT1) and CD8-Pacific Orange (3B5) antibodies, and Sytox blue was used to exclude non-viable cells. Genomic DNA was extracted from sorted cells with the Quick-DNA Microprep Kit. TCRbeta DNA was amplified with the immunoSEQ hsTCRbeta kit following the manufacturer's protocol. An Illumina MiSeq instrument was used to sequence the TCRbeta libraries. The authors' analysis ran thus. Once out-of-frame sequences had been removed, 2 million to 2.5 million distinct TCRbeta sequences were left, which works out to an average of roughly 70,000 per individual. Two values were used to score each individual: the count of some 150 previously reported CMV-associated TCRbeta sequences and the total count of productive distinct TCRbeta sequences. A beta-binomial model was reimplemented in Python, and random forests from scikit-learn, run with default parameters, were trained on data from the US cohort. Classifier performance on the Belgian cohort was summarized as median AUC with percentile confidence intervals calculated over 10,000 bootstrap iterations. Sourced from immuneACCESS, this table was stored by TCRdb with only in-frame sequences that have V and J called. A share of the clones is absent; for the studies checked, an unresolved V gene accounts for under half, and the remainder has no known explanation. The DNA was the basis for D and trimming; V, J and clone size are from that table. This sample is represented by around 50,000 clones; about 81% of them were singletons. The ten largest make up more than 1% of the sample.

In the case of this clone: Its antigen is still unknown. Qualities for individual bases were not recorded, and no much larger clone is one base off.

Spanning cysteine to phenylalanine, the CDR3 consists of 13 amino acids. The kept DNA is CDR3 alone, 39 bases in frame from the first base. Via the germline V gene (reference sequence), CDR1 is MNHEY and CDR2 SMNVEV. V lost 6 bases and J lost 7 bases; the stretch between them is 13 bases long. This TCR was sampled from an adult in good health and CMV-seronegative. This sequence uses TRBV27 and TRBJ2-1; perhaps TRBD2 is the D gene, with 5 bases matching. The sequencing sample was made of memory CD4+ T cells from blood. The DNA reads TGTGCCAGCAGACCGGATGGCGGGAATGAGCAGTTCTTC. Translation gives CASRPDGGNEQFF.